The sequence of this T cell receptor (beta chain) was determined in a study of molecular identifiers for immune sequencing clone quantification (dated by TCRdb to between 2018 and 2020). About the study as a whole: For a replicate experiment, the RNA from either about 20,000 or 100,000 naive CD8 T cells was divided into five aliquots, and four of those aliquots went on to sequencing. This methods study benchmarked molecular-identifier clustering-based TCR repertoire sequencing (MIDCIRS) and TCR RNA copy counting, using CD8 T cells to do so.

Broader findings and caveats from the paper: When barcode sub-clustering was omitted, TCR diversity was inflated by chimeric consensus sequences, with chimeras reaching as high as 47%. Identical TCR molecules sharing a barcode could cause highly expanded clone sizes to be underestimated. A single cell's worth of spiked-in Jurkat TCR RNA was reported detectable even among under 1.1 million naive CD8 T cells. Naive libraries contained spiked-in Jurkat TCR RNA (roughly ten copies' worth), which is not part of the donor repertoire. Modeling indicated about three TCR RNA copies recovered per cell, compared with 7.5 to 10 by digital PCR, which implies a capture efficiency of around 29%. Clones above 20 RNA copies held over 98% of molecules in CMV-specific effector cells but under 1% in naive cells.

The receptor library was made with PCR. For sequencing, a NextSeq 500 was employed. Bulk TCR libraries were prepared as previously described, using TCR primers listed in Table S5. The Qiagen AllPrep DNA/RNA kit was used to purify total RNA. Before analysis, reads from multiple sequencing runs of one library were combined. The published analysis was carried out like this. Reads were retained only if the reads had an exact TCR constant sequence, and the retained reads were trimmed to 150 nt and grouped according to their 12-nt molecular barcodes. Reads in each barcode group were sub-clustered using a 15% Levenshtein threshold, and a quality-weighted consensus sequence was built for each RNA molecule. Non-functional sequences were removed, as were lower-count sequences one edit away from another. Based on a fit of two negative binomial distributions, barcode sub-clusters having less than 20% of the maximum read count were discarded. TCRdb reprocessing: public reads trimmed at Q25 with fastp, clones called with MiXCR, in-frame beta chains kept. Every distinct CDR3 protein forms one entry, paired with its most common genes and DNA. TCRdb's processing, not the study's, gives the V and J calls here. The sample table records about 320,000 distinct CDR3 sequences; roughly 24% of these occur just once. The ten largest clones capture 0.65% to 0.95% of the sample.

In the case of this clonotype: No cognate antigen has been identified for it. Base qualities are not recorded, but no much larger clone differs from it by a single base.

Libraries of naive CD8 T cells were built from approximately 20,000 to 980,000 sorted cells, with 10%, 30% or 50% of the purified RNA used. On a BD FACSAria II, naive CD8 T cells were FACS-sorted as CD8+CD4-CCR7+CD45RA+ and collected into RLT Plus buffer. Roughly 10 TCR copies' worth of Jurkat RNA were spiked into about 20,000-1,100,000 naive CD8 T cell samples to test detection sensitivity. CD8 T cells were enriched with RosetteSep CD8+ T Cell Enrichment Cocktail and Ficoll-Paque, followed by ACK red cell lysis. V loses 6 bases at its end and J loses 2 bases; junction bases beyond the gene matches: 14. The CDR3 covers 19 residues, taking in both the cysteine and the phenylalanine. Just CDR3 DNA is preserved here, 57 bases in frame from base 1. Taken from the germline V gene, the CDR1 and CDR2 loops are MNHEY and SVGEGT.

In this chain, TRBV6-2 or TRBV6-3 is recombined with TRBJ2-2; 11 of the junction bases match TRBD1. Source material: naive CD8+ T cells from blood, with Jurkat cell RNA spiked in. The cell subset or site label, read with the paper, signifies: FACS-sorted CD8+CD4-CCR7+CD45RA+ naive T cells. This TCR came from a human donor in good health. Some libraries in this study had Jurkat cell RNA spiked in. In nucleotide form, the sequence is TGTGCCAGCAGACAACGTCCGGGACAGGGGGGATTCAACACCGGGGAGCTGTTTTTT. Its protein is CASRQRPGQGGFNTGELFF.